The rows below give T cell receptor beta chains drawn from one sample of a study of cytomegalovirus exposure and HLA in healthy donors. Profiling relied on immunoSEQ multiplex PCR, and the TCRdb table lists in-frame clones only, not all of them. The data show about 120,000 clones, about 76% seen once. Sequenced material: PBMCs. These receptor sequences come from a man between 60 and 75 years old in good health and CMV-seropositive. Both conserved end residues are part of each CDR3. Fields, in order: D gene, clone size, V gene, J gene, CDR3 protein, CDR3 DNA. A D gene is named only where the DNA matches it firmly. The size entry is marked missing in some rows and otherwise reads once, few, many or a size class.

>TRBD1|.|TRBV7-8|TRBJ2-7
CASSLVYTGASRYEQYF
TGTGCCAGCAGCTTAGTATATACAGGGGCCAGTCGATACGAGCAGTACTTC
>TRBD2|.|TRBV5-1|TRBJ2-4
CASSWGSVRGENIQYF
TGCGCCAGCAGCTGGGGGTCAGTGCGGGGGGAAAACATTCAGTACTTC
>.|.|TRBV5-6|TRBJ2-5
CASSLSRSGRTRETQYF
TGTGCCAGCAGCTTGTCCCGTAGCGGCCGGACAAGGGAGACCCAGTACTTC
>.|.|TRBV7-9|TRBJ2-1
CASSLAGRGPNNEQFF
TGTGCCAGCAGCTTAGCGGGGCGGGGGCCGAACAATGAGCAGTTCTTC
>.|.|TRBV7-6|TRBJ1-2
CASSTPGSSGYTF
TGTGCCAGCAGCACTCCCGGGTCCTCTGGCTACACCTTC
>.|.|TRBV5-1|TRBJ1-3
CASSLYGEAGNTIYF
TGCGCCAGCAGCCTTTACGGGGAGGCGGGAAACACCATATATTTT
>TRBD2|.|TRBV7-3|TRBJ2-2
CASSLRPPGTSGANTGELFF
TGTGCCAGCAGCTTAAGACCACCAGGGACTAGCGGGGCGAACACCGGGGAGCTGTTTTTT
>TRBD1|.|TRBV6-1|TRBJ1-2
CASRRPGQAFYGYTF
TGTGCCAGCAGACGGCCCGGACAGGCCTTCTATGGCTACACCTTC
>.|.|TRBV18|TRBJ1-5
CASSPDTNSNQPQHF
TGTGCCAGCTCACCGGACACTAATAGCAATCAGCCCCAGCATTTT
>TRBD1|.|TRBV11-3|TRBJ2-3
CASSLGQLGTDTQYF
TGTGCCAGCAGCTTGGGACAGCTAGGGACAGATACGCAGTATTTT
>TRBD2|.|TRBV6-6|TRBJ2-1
CASSYPAGGDNEQFF
TGTGCCAGCAGTTACCCAGCGGGGGGGGATAATGAGCAGTTCTTC
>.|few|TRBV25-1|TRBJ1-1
CASQQRHGTEAFF
TGTGCCTCGCAACAACGACACGGCACTGAAGCTTTCTTT
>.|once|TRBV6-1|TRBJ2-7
CASSPRGSGYEQYF
TGTGCCAGCAGCCCCAGGGGTTCCGGCTACGAGCAGTACTTC
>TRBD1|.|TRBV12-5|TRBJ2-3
CASGPGTGLSTDTQYF
TGTGCTAGTGGTCCGGGGACAGGACTTAGCACAGATACGCAGTATTTT
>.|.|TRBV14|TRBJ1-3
CASSPDTLGLSGNTIYF
TGTGCCAGCAGCCCGGACACCCTAGGCCTCTCTGGAAACACCATATATTTT
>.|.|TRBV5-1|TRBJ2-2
CASREQDYTGELFF
TGCGCCAGCAGAGAACAGGATTACACCGGGGAGCTGTTTTTT
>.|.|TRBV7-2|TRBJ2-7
CASSPHPRRDRLSYEQYF
TGTGCCAGCAGCCCCCATCCTAGGCGGGATCGTCTCTCCTACGAGCAGTACTTC
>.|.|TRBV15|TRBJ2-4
CATSREGREAKNIQYF
TGTGCCACCAGCAGAGAGGGCAGGGAAGCCAAAAACATTCAGTACTTC
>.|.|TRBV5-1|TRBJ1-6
CASSLGQVDSPLHF
TGCGCCAGCAGCTTGGGGCAGGTGGATTCACCCCTCCACTTT
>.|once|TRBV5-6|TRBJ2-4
CASTQWGENIQYF
TGTGCCAGCACGCAATGGGGGGAAAACATTCAGTACTTC
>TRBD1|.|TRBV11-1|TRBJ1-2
CASSRGQGGSYYGYTF
TGTGCCAGCAGCCGAGGACAGGGTGGGTCTTACTATGGCTACACCTTC
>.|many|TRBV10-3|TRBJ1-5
CAISEDLMDQPQHF
TGTGCCATCAGTGAAGACTTAATGGATCAGCCCCAGCATTTT
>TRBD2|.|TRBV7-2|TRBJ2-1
CASSLVASGRGGEQFF
TGTGCCAGCAGCTTAGTAGCTAGCGGGAGGGGGGGTGAGCAGTTCTTC
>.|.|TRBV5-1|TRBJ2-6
CASSLDAPTGANVLTF
TGCGCCAGCAGCTTGGACGCGCCTACTGGGGCCAACGTCCTGACTTTC
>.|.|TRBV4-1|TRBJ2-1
CASSLAWGGYNEQFF
TGCGCCAGCAGCCTCGCATGGGGCGGATACAATGAGCAGTTCTTC
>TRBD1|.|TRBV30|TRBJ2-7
CALDRQGVFEQYF
TGTGCCTTGGACCGTCAGGGGGTGTTCGAGCAGTACTTC
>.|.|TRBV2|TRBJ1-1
CASSEDTAEAFF
TGTGCCAGCAGTGAGGACACCGCCGAAGCTTTCTTT
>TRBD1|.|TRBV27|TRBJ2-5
CASSFSGQAQETQYF
TGTGCCAGCAGTTTCAGCGGACAGGCCCAAGAGACCCAGTACTTC
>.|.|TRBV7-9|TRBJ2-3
CASSLELVSDTQYF
TGTGCCAGCAGCTTAGAGCTAGTTTCAGATACGCAGTATTTT
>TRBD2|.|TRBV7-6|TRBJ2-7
CASSFALAGVSEQYF
TGTGCCAGCAGCTTCGCACTAGCGGGAGTCTCCGAGCAGTACTTC
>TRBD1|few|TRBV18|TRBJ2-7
CASSPAGQGFYEQYF
TGTGCCAGCTCACCAGCCGGACAGGGTTTCTACGAGCAGTACTTC
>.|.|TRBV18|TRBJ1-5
CASSPSGFDQPQHF
TGTGCCAGCTCACCATCGGGGTTTGATCAGCCCCAGCATTTT
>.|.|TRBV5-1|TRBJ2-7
CASRDWDTWDEQYF
TGCGCCAGCAGGGATTGGGACACATGGGACGAGCAGTACTTC
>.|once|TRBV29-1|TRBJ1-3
CSIPRDGNTIYF
TGCAGCATCCCCAGAGACGGGAACACCATATATTTT
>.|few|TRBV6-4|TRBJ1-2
CASSSGEPDGYTF
TGTGCCAGCAGTTCCGGGGAACCAGATGGCTACACCTTC
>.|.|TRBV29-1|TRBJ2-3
CSVTQGSRTDTQYF
TGCAGCGTTACCCAGGGGTCCCGCACAGATACGCAGTATTTT
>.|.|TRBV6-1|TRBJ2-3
CASSERQAPDTQYF
TGTGCCAGCAGTGAACGGCAGGCCCCAGATACGCAGTATTTT
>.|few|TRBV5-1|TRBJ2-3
CASSLAGVAGTDTQYF
TGCGCCAGCAGCTTGGCCGGGGTAGCAGGCACAGATACGCAGTATTTT
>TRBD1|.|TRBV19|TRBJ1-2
CASRNRGAYGYTF
TGTGCCAGTAGGAACAGGGGAGCCTATGGCTACACCTTC
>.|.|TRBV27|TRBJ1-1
CASSLGGVRAEAFF
TGTGCCAGCAGTTTAGGGGGGGTTAGGGCTGAAGCTTTCTTT